A selection of T cell receptor beta chains follows, all from one sample in a study of control samples from healthy donors and cancer patients. TCRdb's table, derived via immunoSEQ multiplex PCR, lists solely in-frame clones and lacks some. Altogether 150,000 to 200,000 clones are present, 90% to 95% being singletons, with the ten largest covering approximately 1.5%. The material sequenced was blood. These receptor sequences come from a woman aged 30 to 39 in good health. The CDR3 runs from the conserved cysteine through the conserved F or W. Fields, in order: J gene, V gene, clone size, D gene, CDR3 DNA, CDR3 protein. D genes are given only for firm matches. Size tells how often a clone was seen (once, few, many) or the class of an expanded clone, and some rows leave it out.

>TRBJ1-3|TRBV6-5|NA|NA
TGTGCCAGCAGTTACGACAGTACTGGAAACACCATATATTTT
CASSYDSTGNTIYF
>TRBJ1-4|TRBV18|NA|NA
TGTGCCAGCTCACAGGGGACTAATGAAAAACTGTTTTTT
CASSQGTNEKLFF
>TRBJ2-4|TRBV9|NA|TRBD2
TGTGCCAGCAGCGTAGCGGGGGGAACCAAAAACATTCAGTACTTC
CASSVAGGTKNIQYF
>TRBJ1-2|TRBV6-5|NA|TRBD1
TGTGCCAGCACCGGACAGGGATCTGGCTACACCTTC
CASTGQGSGYTF
>TRBJ2-7|TRBV4-1|NA|TRBD1
TGCGCCAGCACCCCCCGACAGGGCTCCTACGAGCAGTACTTC
CASTPRQGSYEQYF
>TRBJ1-4|TRBV25-1|NA|TRBD1
TGTGCCAGCAGTGGACAGGGGGCAACTAATGAAAAACTGTTTTTT
CASSGQGATNEKLFF
>TRBJ1-4|TRBV2|NA|NA
TGTGCCAGCAGTAGGAGACAAACAACTAATGAAAAACTGTTTTTT
CASSRRQTTNEKLFF
>TRBJ2-5|TRBV6-6|NA|TRBD1
TGTGCCAGCAGTTCCCGGACAGGGGGGGAGACCCAGTACTTC
CASSSRTGGETQYF
>TRBJ2-7|TRBV9|NA|NA
TGTGCCAGCAGCGTAGGAACTAGTGGTGCCTACGAGCAGTACTTC
CASSVGTSGAYEQYF
>TRBJ2-7|TRBV7-2|NA|NA
TGTGCCAGCATTAGAGACCCCACCCGCCGCGAGCAGTACTTC
CASIRDPTRREQYF
>TRBJ1-2|TRBV19|NA|NA
TGTGCCAGTAGTATTTCCCGGGGCTTACAGTATGGCTACACCTTC
CASSISRGLQYGYTF
>TRBJ1-1|TRBV19|NA|NA
TGTGCCAGTAGTACCCCGGACGTACCGTTTGAAGCTTTCTTT
CASSTPDVPFEAFF
>TRBJ1-1|TRBV5-1|once|NA
TGCGCCAGCGCGCAGGGGACCAACACTGAAGCTTTCTTT
CASAQGTNTEAFF
>TRBJ1-5|TRBV19|NA|TRBD1
TGTGCCAGTAAGCGACAGGGGGCCCAGCCCCAGCATTTT
CASKRQGAQPQHF
>TRBJ1-3|TRBV7-8|once|TRBD1
TGTGCCAGCAGCACTCCGGGACAGGCGATCTCTGGAAACACCATATATTTT
CASSTPGQAISGNTIYF
>TRBJ2-2|TRBV2|NA|TRBD1
TGTGCCAGCAGGGGACAGGCCACCGGGGAGCTGTTTTTT
CASRGQATGELFF
>TRBJ2-4|TRBV7-9|NA|NA
TGTGCCAGCAGCCCTACGGGTACCGAAAACATTCAGTACTTC
CASSPTGTENIQYF
>TRBJ2-2|TRBV28|NA|TRBD1
TGTGCCAGCAGGGAAGGGACAGGGAGAACCGGGGAGCTGTTTTTT
CASREGTGRTGELFF
>TRBJ2-3|TRBV3-1/TRBV3-2|NA|NA
TGTGCCAGCAGCCAAGATCTCGGGGGTGGGAGCACAGATACGCAGTATTTT
CASSQDLGGGSTDTQYF
>TRBJ2-5|TRBV7-9|NA|TRBD1
TGTGCCAGCAGCCAGACAGGGGCGAGGGAGACCCAGTACTTC
CASSQTGARETQYF
>TRBJ1-3|TRBV7-6|NA|NA
TGTGCCAGCAGCTTAGTTCGCCACAGGGACTCTGGAAACACCATATATTTT
CASSLVRHRDSGNTIYF
>TRBJ2-1|TRBV27|NA|TRBD2
TGTGCCAGCAGTTTGACTAGCGGGAACGATGAGCAGTTCTTC
CASSLTSGNDEQFF
>TRBJ1-2|TRBV5-6|NA|TRBD1
TGTGCCAGCAGCCGTCGGACAGGGCAATACTATGGCTACACCTTC
CASSRRTGQYYGYTF